The 27 T cell receptor beta chains below were found in one sample sequenced in a study of cytomegalovirus exposure and HLA in healthy donors (dated by TCRdb to the late 2010s). The library was built by means of the immunoSEQ multiplex PCR assay. For the multiplex PCR, a mixture combining 60 forward primers for TCR Vbeta segments and 13 reverse primers for TCR Jbeta segments was used. Sourced from immuneACCESS, this table was stored by TCRdb with only in-frame sequences that have V and J called. A share of the clones is absent; for the studies checked, an unresolved V gene accounts for under half, and the remainder has no known explanation. In this sample the table shows 150,000 or so clones, around 72% of which occur a single time. The ten largest clones represent around 4% of the sample. The specimen sequenced was PBMCs. All receptors come from a man between 18 and 35 years old in good health and CMV-seropositive.

The gene calls are TRBV21-1 and TRBJ1-6; no check of the table's D call, TRBD1, against the DNA was made. TRBV21-1 is designated a pseudogene. The CDR3 has 16 residues. The CDR3 spells CASSKGGQGRHSPLHF. The CDR3 DNA reads as TGTGCCAGCAGCAAAGGCGGACAGGGGAGGCATTCACCCCTCCACTTT.

This clone was recorded a few times. The chain recombines TRBV11-2 with TRBJ2-7; TRBD1 aligns across 8 bases. CDR1 and CDR2 from the germline V gene are SGHAT and FQNNGV. Trimming at V came to 5 bases and at J to 3 bases, leaving 9 bases not matched to a gene. This CDR3 is built from 15 residues. CDR3 residues: CASSPGTGRGYEQYF. As DNA, the CDR3 is TGTGCCAGCAGCCCTGGGACAGGCAGAGGCTACGAGCAGTACTTC.

J is TRBJ1-2 and V is TRBV5-8; D possibly corresponds to TRBD1 (6 bases). With 4 bases removed from V and 6 bases from J, the gap between germline ends came to 16 bases. The germline gives CDR1 SGHTS, CDR2 YDEGEE. The CDR3 extends over 14 amino acids. The CDR3, as DNA: TGTGCCAGCAGCCAACCGACAGGCACCCATGGCTACACCTTC. Encoded protein: CASSQPTGTHGYTF.

J is TRBJ2-2 and V is TRBV28; no clear D. The V gene lost 1 base and the J gene lost 0 bases, with 12 bases spanning the gap. The CDR3 covers 17 residues. Germline V gives CDR1 MDHEN, CDR2 SYDVKM. In nucleotides, the CDR3 is TGTGCCAGCAGTTTATCGAGGAGAAGTTCGAACACCGGGGAGCTGTTTTTT. Its translation is CASSLSRRSSNTGELFF. The entire variable domain, with the rest obtained from reference TRBV28 and TRBJ2-2, is as follows: DVKVTQSSRYLVKRTGEKVFLECVQDMDHENMFWYRQDPGLGLRLIYFSYDVKMKEKGDIPEGYSVSREKKERFSLILESASTNQTSMYLCASSLSRRSSNTGELFFGEGSRLTVL.

This sequence joins TRBV13 and TRBJ2-7; 7 nucleotides match TRBD1. This CDR3 has 16 amino acids. V shed 5 bases and J 3 bases; nucleotides not matched to a gene: 13. The germline gives CDR1 PRHDT, CDR2 FYEKMQ (reference sequence). The CDR3 spells CASSRFPFQGVYEQYF. In nucleotides, the CDR3 is TGTGCCAGCAGCCGATTCCCCTTCCAGGGGGTCTACGAGCAGTACTTC.

The chain employs TRBV21-1 and TRBJ2-6; TRBD2 was called by the table and not checked on the DNA. TRBV21-1 is a documented pseudogene. The CDR3 length is 20 residues. In nucleotides, the CDR3 is TGTGCCAGCAGCAAAAGAGGGGGGGAGGGGAAGGAATCTGGGGCCAACGTCCTGACTTTC. This codes for CASSKRGGEGKESGANVLTF.

CDR3: CASRPRQGQETQYF. The CDR3 DNA sequence: TGTGCCAGCAGACCCCGACAGGGACAAGAGACCCAGTACTTC. The rearrangement uses TRBV2 and TRBJ2-5, with 7 bases aligning to TRBD1. CDR1 is SNHLY, CDR2 FYNNEI, per germline. V gave up 6 bases and J gave up 2 bases; unmatched junction bases: 6. The CDR3 consists of 14 residues.

This clone was counted only a few times. The gene calls are TRBV6-4 and TRBJ1-1; D gene uncertain. From germline, CDR1 is MRHNA and CDR2 SNTAGT. The length of the CDR3 is 13 residues. The V gene lost 2 bases and the J gene lost 0 bases, with 4 bases spanning the gap. This CDR3 reads CASSDSLNTEAFF. CDR3 nucleotides: TGTGCCAGCAGTGACAGCCTGAACACTGAAGCTTTCTTT.

This clone appeared a single time. The chain links TRBV4-2 to TRBJ2-1; 15 bases line up with TRBD2. CDR3 length equals 16 residues. V lost 2 bases, J lost 9 bases, and 5 bases stayed unmatched. Germline CDR1 reads LGHNA; CDR2 reads YNFKEQ. The CDR3 sequence is CASSQPGTSGGFEQFF. The CDR3 DNA sequence: TGTGCCAGCAGCCAACCCGGGACTAGCGGGGGGTTTGAGCAGTTCTTC.

This clone was picked up one time. Other DNA sequences within the sample encode an identical CDR3. This chain connects TRBV5-1 to TRBJ2-7, with D possibly matching TRBD2 (5 bases). The V gene lost 0 bases and the J gene lost 4 bases, with 5 bases spanning the gap. CDR3 size: 12 residues. Germline CDR1 reads SGHRS; CDR2 reads YFSETQ. CDR3 DNA sequence: TGCGCCAGCAGCTTGGGAGGGTACGAGCAGTACTTC. Its translation is CASSLGGYEQYF.

Regarding this clone: Sequence at one end of the junction differs from germline and may be a read error. The chain joins TRBV10-3 to TRBJ2-2; a weak D match, TRBD1 (7 bases). This CDR3 is 17 amino acids long. Germline V gives CDR1 ENHRY, CDR2 SYGVKD. DNA of the CDR3: TGTGCCATCAATGAGGAGGGAGACAGGGCGAACACCGGGGAGCTGTTTTTT. Translation: CAINEEGDRANTGELFF.

The rearrangement joins TRBV5-1 to TRBJ2-1; 11 positions match TRBD1. After removal of 4 bases from V and 8 bases from J, the junction contained 5 bases not matched to a gene. The germline V gene encodes CDR1 SGHRS and CDR2 YFSETQ. The CDR3 totals 14 residues. The CDR3 region has the DNA TGCGCCAGCAGCATGGACAGGGGGCTCGATGAGCAGTTCTTC. Its translation is CASSMDRGLDEQFF.

The V and J genes are TRBV7-2 and TRBJ1-5; no reliable D call. The CDR3 totals 15 residues. V dropped 1 base and J dropped 1 base, with 8 bases sitting between them. Germline CDR1 reads SGHTA; CDR2 reads FQGNSA. The CDR3 coding sequence is TGTGCCAGCAGCTTAGGGGCGAAGAGCAATCAGCCCCAGCATTTT. Translated, it gives CASSLGAKSNQPQHF.

This chain uses TRBV7-8 with TRBJ1-2; 7 bases are a match to TRBD1. Germline values: CDR1 SGHVS, CDR2 FQNEAQ. The CDR3 consists of 13 residues. V was clipped by 5 bases and J by 5 bases; unmatched bases: 5. The CDR3, as DNA: TGTGCCAGCAGCGCGGACAGGAATTATGGCTACACCTTC. Protein product: CASSADRNYGYTF.

This rearrangement joins TRBV7-2 to TRBJ2-7; D not resolved. The CDR3 runs to 15 residues. With 5 bases removed from V and 6 bases from J, the gap between germline ends came to 20 bases. Germline V gives CDR1 SGHTA, CDR2 FQGNSA. The CDR3 sequence: CASSPRLTSPSEQYF. CDR3 sequence (DNA): TGTGCCAGCAGCCCACGACTGACGTCTCCTAGCGAGCAGTACTTC.

The V gene is TRBV7-2, the J gene TRBJ2-7; D may be TRBD2 (5 bases). Trimming took 2 bases from V and 2 from J, leaving 25 bases between them. The CDR3 consists of 19 residues. Germline CDR1 SGHTA, CDR2 FQGNSA. The CDR3 DNA is TGTGCCAGCAGCTTAAAAGCGCTTCGCGGTCCTAGCATTCCCTACGAGCAGTACTTC. It encodes CASSLKALRGPSIPYEQYF. The entire variable domain, with the rest obtained from reference TRBV7-2 and TRBJ2-7, is as follows: GAGVSQSPSNKVTEKGKDVELRCDPISGHTALYWYRQSLGQGLEFLIYFQGNSAPDKSGLPSDRFSAERTGGSVSTLTIQRTQQEDSAVYLCASSLKALRGPSIPYEQYFGPGTRLTVT.

This clone occurred a few times. The genes are TRBV5-4 and TRBJ2-1; TRBD2 aligns across 12 bases. V was clipped by 2 bases and J by 3 bases; unmatched bases: 3. Germline assignment: CDR1 SGHNT and CDR2 YYREEE (reference sequence). This CDR3 contains 16 residues. The CDR3 here is CASSLATSGGYNEQFF. In DNA, the CDR3 is TGTGCCAGCAGCTTAGCGACTAGCGGGGGCTACAATGAGCAGTTCTTC.

The rearrangement uses TRBV27 and TRBJ2-5; 7 nucleotides match TRBD1. The CDR3 contains 15 residues. Germline V gene sequence: CDR1 MNHEY, CDR2 SMNVEV (reference sequence). J was trimmed by 1 base and V by 6 bases; bases with no gene match: 8. The CDR3 coding sequence is TGTGCCAGCAGCCCCCCCGGGACAGTCCAAGAGACCCAGTACTTC. Translated, it gives CASSPPGTVQETQYF.

This clone showed up just once. The chain combines TRBV7-9 with TRBJ1-5; tentative D call: TRBD1 (5 bases). In germline, CDR1 is SEHNR, CDR2 FQNEAQ (reference sequence). CDR3 size: 15 residues. Trimming shortened V by 3 bases and J by 1 base, and 10 bases separated the two germline ends. The CDR3 DNA sequence: TGTGCCAGCAGCTTTGGGGGGGAAAGCAATCAGCCCCAGCATTTT. Translation: CASSFGGESNQPQHF.

The chain carries TRBV6-1 and TRBJ2-7, with 11 bases aligning to TRBD2. CDR1 is MNHNS, CDR2 SASEGT, per germline. The CDR3 has 14 amino acids. Trimming at V came to 5 bases and at J to 6 bases, leaving 6 bases not matched to a gene. DNA for the CDR3: TGTGCCAGCAGTCCTAGCGGGAGGCCCAGCGAGCAGTACTTC. Encoded protein: CASSPSGRPSEQYF.

The chain has TRBV4-1 and TRBJ2-3, with 8 bases lining up with TRBD1. The ends lost 1 base at V and 10 bases at J; junction bases unmatched: 16. The V gene's germline CDR1 is MGHRA and CDR2 YSYEKL. There are 17 residues in the CDR3. The CDR3, as DNA: TGCGCCAGCAGCCAAGGTCTCGGACAGGGCCAGCGAGGTTCGCAGTATTTT. As protein: CASSQGLGQGQRGSQYF.

The table lists this clone with a count of one. V and J are TRBV5-8 and TRBJ2-2; TRBD1 is a possible D gene (7 bases). CDR1 SGHTS and CDR2 YDEGEE come from the germline V gene. Trimming removed 0 bases from V and 5 bases from J, with 17 bases in between. CDR3 size: 17 residues. CDR3 sequence: CASSLGGGGKITGELFF. The CDR3 DNA sequence: TGTGCCAGCAGCTTGGGTGGAGGGGGCAAGATAACCGGGGAGCTGTTTTTT.

This clone has only one observation. The chain employs TRBV18 and TRBJ1-2, with 7 bases that match TRBD1. This CDR3 is 13 amino acids long. The V and J ends lost 3 bases and 7 bases, in that order; junction bases with no gene match: 5. CDR1 and CDR2 from the germline V gene are KGHSH and LQKENI. The CDR3 spells CASSPGTASGYTF. CDR3 nucleotides: TGTGCCAGCTCACCCGGGACAGCTTCTGGCTACACCTTC.

This clone has a single count. This chain joins TRBV5-5 and TRBJ1-2, with a weak D call TRBD1 (5 bases). There are 14 residues in the CDR3. Germline V gives CDR1 SGHKS, CDR2 YYEKEE (reference sequence). Trimming removed 0 bases at V and 3 bases at J, with 9 bases between. CDR3 coding DNA: TGTGCCAGCAGCTTGGAGGGGCAGTACTATGGCTACACCTTC. Its translation is CASSLEGQYYGYTF.

This clone was seen a few times. V and J are TRBV20-1 and TRBJ1-1; D ambiguous. The CDR3 consists of 11 residues. The germline V gene encodes CDR1 DFQATT and CDR2 SNEGSKA (reference sequence). CDR3 in amino acids: CVCRWNTEAFF. CDR3 coding DNA: TGCGTTTGCAGGTGGAACACTGAAGCTTTCTTT.

The chain recombines TRBV30 with TRBJ1-2, with D perhaps matching TRBD1 (5 bases). The V end was cut by 4 bases, the J end by 3 bases, with 9 bases between. Per the germline V gene, CDR1 is GTSNPN and CDR2 is SVGIG (reference sequence). The CDR3 extends over 12 amino acids. The DNA for the CDR3 is TGTGCCTGGACCGGGACTTACTATGGCTACACCTTC. Residues: CAWTGTYYGYTF.

The J gene is TRBJ2-2, the V gene TRBV5-1; 9 nucleotides agree with TRBD2. With 3 bases clipped from V and 5 bases from J, the junction kept 8 bases outside the gene matches. The CDR3 spans 16 residues. The germline CDR1 and CDR2 sequences are SGHRS and YFSETQ. CDR3 loop: CASSSPGGGGTGELFF. The CDR3 DNA sequence: TGCGCCAGCAGCTCCCCAGGCGGGGGGGGAACCGGGGAGCTGTTTTTT.